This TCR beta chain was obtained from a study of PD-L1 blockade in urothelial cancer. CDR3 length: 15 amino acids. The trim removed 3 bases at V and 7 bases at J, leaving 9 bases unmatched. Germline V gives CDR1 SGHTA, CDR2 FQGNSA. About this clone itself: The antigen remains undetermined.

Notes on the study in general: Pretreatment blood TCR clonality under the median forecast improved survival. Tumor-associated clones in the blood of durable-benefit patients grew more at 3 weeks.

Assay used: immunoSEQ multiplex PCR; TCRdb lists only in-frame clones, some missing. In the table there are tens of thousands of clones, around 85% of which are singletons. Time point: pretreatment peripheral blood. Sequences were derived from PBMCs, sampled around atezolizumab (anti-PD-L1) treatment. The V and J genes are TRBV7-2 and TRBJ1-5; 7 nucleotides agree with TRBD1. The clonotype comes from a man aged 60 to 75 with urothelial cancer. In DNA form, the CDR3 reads TGTGCCAGCAGCTTGGAAAGGGGGCTTCGACAGCCCCAGCATTTT. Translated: CASSLERGLRQPQHF.